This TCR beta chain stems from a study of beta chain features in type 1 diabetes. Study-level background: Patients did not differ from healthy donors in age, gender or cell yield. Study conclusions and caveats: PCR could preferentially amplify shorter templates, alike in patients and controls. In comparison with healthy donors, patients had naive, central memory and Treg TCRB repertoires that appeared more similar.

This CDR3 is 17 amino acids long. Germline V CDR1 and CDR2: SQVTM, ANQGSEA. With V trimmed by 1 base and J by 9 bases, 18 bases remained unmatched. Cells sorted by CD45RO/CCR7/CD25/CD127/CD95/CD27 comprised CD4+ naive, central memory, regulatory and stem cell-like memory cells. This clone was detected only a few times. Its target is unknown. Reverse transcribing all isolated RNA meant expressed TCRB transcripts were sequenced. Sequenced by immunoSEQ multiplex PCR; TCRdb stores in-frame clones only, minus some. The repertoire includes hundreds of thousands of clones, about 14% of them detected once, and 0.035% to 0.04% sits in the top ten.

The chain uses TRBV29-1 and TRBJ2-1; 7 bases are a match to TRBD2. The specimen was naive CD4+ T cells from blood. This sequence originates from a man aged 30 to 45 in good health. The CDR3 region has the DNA TGCAGCGTTGAAGTAATGAGGCTAGCGGCTAGGGCGGGTGAGCAGTTCTTC. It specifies CSVEVMRLAARAGEQFF.